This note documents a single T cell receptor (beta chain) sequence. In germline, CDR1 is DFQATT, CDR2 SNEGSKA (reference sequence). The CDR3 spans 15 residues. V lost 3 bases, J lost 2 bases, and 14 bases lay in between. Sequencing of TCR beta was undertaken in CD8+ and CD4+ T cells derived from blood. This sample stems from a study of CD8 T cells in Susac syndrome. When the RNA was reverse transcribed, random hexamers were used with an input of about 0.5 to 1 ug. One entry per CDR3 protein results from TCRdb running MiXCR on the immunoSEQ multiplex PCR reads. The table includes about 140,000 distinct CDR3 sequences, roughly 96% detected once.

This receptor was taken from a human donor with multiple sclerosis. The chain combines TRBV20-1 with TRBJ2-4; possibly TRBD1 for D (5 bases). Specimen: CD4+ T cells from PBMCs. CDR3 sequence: CSASPAAGTKNIQYF. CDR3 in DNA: TGCAGTGCTAGTCCCGCGGCAGGGACCAAAAACATTCAGTACTTC.